Listed here are 20 T cell receptor beta chains from one sample, sequenced in a study of response to subunit inactivated influenza vaccine. Each CDR3 protein is one row after TCRdb ran MiXCR on the RT-PCR reads. The profile shows more than 150,000 distinct CDR3 sequences, approximately 12% of them singletons. The sample consisted of CD8+ T cells sorted from PBMCs, taken around 2 years after vaccination. The receptors here all came from a man aged 50 to 69 who received an inactivated influenza vaccine.

This clonotype was counted between two and nine times. The chain uses TRBV29-1 and TRBJ2-3, with TRBD1 matching 7 bases. V shed 3 bases and J 0 bases; nucleotides not matched to a gene: 6. Germline CDR1 and CDR2: SQVTM and ANQGSEA. This CDR3 is 15 amino acids long. CDR3: CSVENRQGSTDTQYF. CDR3 coding DNA: TGCAGCGTTGAGAACAGACAGGGTAGCACAGATACGCAGTATTTT.

This clonotype was detected only a few times. The chain is built from TRBV4-3 and TRBJ1-2; D not resolved. CDR3 size: 14 residues. Per germline, CDR1 LGHNA and CDR2 YSLEER. The V and J ends lost 0 bases and 7 bases respectively, with 12 bases between them. The CDR3 region is CASSQDEDAGGYTF. The CDR3 nucleotides read TGCGCCAGCAGCCAAGACGAAGACGCGGGTGGCTACACCTTC.

The V gene is TRBV6-1, the J gene TRBJ2-2; 8 nucleotides match TRBD2. CDR3 length equals 15 residues. V lost 7 bases to trimming and J lost 6 bases; unmatched junction nucleotides: 10. The germline V gene encodes CDR1 MNHNS and CDR2 SASEGT. CDR3 sequence: CASTPGLAGAGELFF. DNA for the CDR3: TGTGCCAGCACACCCGGACTAGCTGGTGCCGGGGAGCTGTTTTTT.

This clonotype was detected ten times or more. The chain employs TRBV29-1 and TRBJ2-3; 10 positions agree with TRBD2. Germline CDR1 is SQVTM and CDR2 is ANQGSEA. The J segment lost 7 bases and the V segment lost 7 bases, leaving 11 bases of the junction unmatched. The CDR3 length is 14 residues. CDR3 bases: TGCAGCGGCTCTTTGAGCGGGGGGGCGAATACGCAGTATTTT. Its protein product is CSGSLSGGANTQYF.

This clonotype was detected many times. The V and J genes are TRBV6-1 and TRBJ2-1, with D tentatively TRBD1 or TRBD2 (6 bases each). Germline V gene sequence: CDR1 MNHNS, CDR2 SASEGT. CDR3 length: 13 residues. V was cut by 11 bases and J by 4 bases, with 15 bases left in between. The CDR3 DNA follows: TGTGCCGGGGGGCTAGCGCATTACAATGAGCAGTTCTTC. Amino acid sequence: CAGGLAHYNEQFF.

This clonotype has at least ten counts. The chain joins TRBV7-9 to TRBJ2-2; D might be TRBD1 or TRBD2, each matching 6 bases. This CDR3 has 15 amino acids. V dropped 3 bases and J dropped 3 bases, with 11 bases sitting between them. CDR1 and CDR2 from the germline V gene are SEHNR and FQNEAQ (reference sequence). CDR3 DNA: TGTGCCAGCAGCTTTCCGGGGGCCGACACCGGGGAGCTGTTTTTT. It translates to CASSFPGADTGELFF.

This chain connects TRBV5-1 to TRBJ1-3; 8 positions agree with TRBD1. The CDR3 contains 15 residues. The germline gives CDR1 SGHRS, CDR2 YFSETQ. Losses at the gene ends were 7 bases for V and 2 bases for J; bases not matched to a gene: 8. The CDR3 reads CASRSTGAAGNTIYF. In DNA, the CDR3 is TGCGCCAGCCGCTCGACAGGGGCGGCTGGAAACACCATATATTTT.

This clonotype has a count of ten or more. The V gene is TRBV4-3, the J gene TRBJ1-3, with 8 bases that match TRBD1. Germline V gene data show CDR1 as LGHNA and CDR2 as YSLEER. Trimming removed 1 base from V and 3 bases from J; junction bases left unmatched: 2. The CDR3 length is 15 residues. The CDR3 loop reads CASSQGTGLGNTIYF. The CDR3, as DNA: TGCGCCAGCAGCCAAGGGACAGGGCTTGGAAACACCATATATTTT.

In this sample, this clonotype turned up a few times. The V gene is TRBV12-3 or TRBV12-4, the J gene TRBJ2-5; tentative D call: TRBD1 (5 bases). This CDR3 has 12 residues. The germline V and J ends were trimmed by 4 bases and 5 bases, with 8 bases remaining between them. Written as DNA, the CDR3 is TGTGCCAGCAGTTCAGGGTGGGAGACCCAGTACTTC. It specifies CASSSGWETQYF.

This clonotype came up many times. The rearrangement joins TRBV6-1 to TRBJ2-7; 8 bases are shared with TRBD2. V lost 7 bases and J lost 4; bases outside the gene matches: 12. CDR1 and CDR2 from the germline V gene are MNHNS and SASEGT. This CDR3 comprises 15 residues. In DNA, the CDR3 is TGTGCCAGCACTCAGAGCGGGGGTCGATTTTACGAGCAGTACTTC. It is translated as CASTQSGGRFYEQYF.

The rearrangement uses TRBV7-9 and TRBJ2-7; the match to TRBD2 covers 9 bases. The CDR3 is made up of 14 amino acids. Germline-derived CDR1 and CDR2 are SEHNR and FQNEAQ (reference sequence). J lost 2 bases, V lost 1 base, and 0 bases had no gene match. The DNA for the CDR3 is TGTGCCAGCAGCTTAGGCGGGAGGGCCTACGAGCAGTACTTC. Amino acid sequence: CASSLGGRAYEQYF. Full variable domain (rest looked up from reference TRBV7-9 and TRBJ2-7): DTGVSQNPRHKITKRGQNVTFRCDPISEHNRLYWYRQTLGQGPEFLTYFQNEAQLEKSRLLSDRFSAERPKGSFSTLEIQRTEQGDSAMYLCASSLGGRAYEQYFGPGTRLTVT.

This clonotype was seen a few times. The chain couples TRBV29-1 to TRBJ1-2; the D is unclear. The V end was cut by 1 base, the J end by 3 bases, with 9 bases between. This CDR3 has 13 residues. The germline V gene has CDR1 SQVTM and CDR2 ANQGSEA. DNA of the CDR3: TGCAGCGTTGAAGCAGGCACAGACTATGGCTACACCTTC. The encoded protein is CSVEAGTDYGYTF.

This clonotype was picked up many times. This chain links TRBV5-6 with TRBJ1-1; 11 bases align to TRBD1. Germline CDR1 is SGHDT and CDR2 is YYEEEE. Trimming at V came to 3 bases and at J to 10 bases, leaving 2 bases not matched to a gene. The CDR3 runs to 12 residues. The CDR3 region is CASSYGTGGAFF. DNA of the CDR3: TGTGCCAGCAGCTACGGGACAGGGGGAGCTTTCTTT.

This clonotype was counted a few times. This chain connects TRBV20-1 to TRBJ2-2, with TRBD2 matching 7 bases. Germline-derived CDR1 and CDR2 are DFQATT and SNEGSKA (reference sequence). This CDR3 comprises 16 residues. V dropped 1 base and J dropped 2; count of bases not matched to a gene: 7. CDR3 residues: CSARVAGPLNTGELFF. Here the CDR3 DNA reads TGCAGTGCTAGAGTAGCGGGTCCCCTTAACACCGGGGAGCTGTTTTTT.

This clonotype was counted only a few times. The chain joins TRBV20-1 to TRBJ2-1; TRBD2 agrees at 11 bases. CDR1 and CDR2 from the germline V gene are DFQATT and SNEGSKA (reference sequence). The CDR3 runs to 12 residues. CDR3: CRTSGRINEQFF. In DNA form, the CDR3 reads TGCAGAACTAGCGGGAGAATCAATGAGCAGTTCTTC.

V gene TRBV21-1 combines with J gene TRBJ2-2; the table's D call TRBD1 went unverified against the DNA. TRBV21-1 is flagged as a pseudogene. The CDR3 is made up of 15 amino acids. The CDR3 here is CASSARDRNTGELFF. The CDR3 DNA follows: TGTGCCAGCAGCGCCCGGGACAGGAACACCGGGGAGCTGTTTTTT.

This chain joins TRBV29-1 and TRBJ2-7, with a weak D call TRBD2 (6 bases). Trimming removed 4 bases at V and 0 bases at J, with 16 bases between. Germline V CDR1 and CDR2: SQVTM, ANQGSEA. This CDR3 comprises 15 residues. CDR3 sequence (DNA): TGCAGCGTTGGGGGCGGGGTGGAGAGCTCCTACGAGCAGTACTTC. This gives the protein CSVGGGVESSYEQYF.

This clonotype has a single count. This chain joins TRBV11-1 and TRBJ1-1; unclear D gene. V was cut by 5 bases and J by 4 bases, with 11 bases left in between. Germline-derived CDR1 and CDR2 are SGHAT and FQDESV (reference sequence). The CDR3 is 13 amino acids. This CDR3 is CASSLGHSTEAFF. CDR3 sequence (DNA): TGTGCCAGCAGCCTTGGGCACAGCACTGAAGCTTTCTTT.

The J gene is TRBJ2-3, the V gene TRBV9, with unresolved D. V shed 4 bases and J shed 6 bases, with 9 bases lying between them. From germline, CDR1 is SGDLS and CDR2 YYNGEE. CDR3 length: 12 residues. DNA for the CDR3: TGTGCCAGCAGCCAAAGTGTGGATACGCAGTATTTT. Protein: CASSQSVDTQYF.

This clonotype was detected only a few times. The chain recombines TRBV4-3 with TRBJ2-2, with no clear D. The V gene lost 7 bases and the J gene lost 4 bases, with 16 bases spanning the gap. The CDR3 loop spans 15 amino acids. Looked up from germline, CDR1 is LGHNA and CDR2 is YSLEER. In nucleotides, the CDR3 is TGCGCCAGCACCCCAAACCCCGTGGCCACCGGGGAGCTGTTTTTT. Its translation is CASTPNPVATGELFF.